Below, 8 T cell receptor beta chains from the same sample are listed, as sequenced in a study of CD8 T cells in ankylosing spondylitis. TCRdb reprocessed the 5' RACE reads via MiXCR and lists one record per CDR3 protein. The sample yields 340,000 or so distinct CDR3 sequences, roughly 14% seen once. Sequenced sample: blood, either unsorted or a sorted T cell fraction (not recorded which). The receptors come from a male donor with ankylosing spondylitis or in good health (not recorded which).

This clonotype has a count of ten or more. V gene TRBV12-3 or TRBV12-4 combines with J gene TRBJ2-7, with 7 bases lining up with TRBD2. V lost 5 bases to trimming and J lost 3 bases; unmatched junction nucleotides: 1. The CDR3 is made up of 12 amino acids. In DNA form, the CDR3 reads TGTGCCAGCAGTCCTAGCGGCTACGAGCAGTACTTC. Its protein is CASSPSGYEQYF.

The J gene is TRBJ1-5, the V gene TRBV6-2 or TRBV6-3; D not certain. The CDR3 totals 15 residues. In germline, CDR1 is MNHEY, CDR2 SVGEGT. Trimming stripped 4 bases from V and 2 bases from J, with 12 bases between. DNA for the CDR3: TGTGCCAGCAGTTCTTTAGGTGGGGGCAATCAGCCCCAGCATTTT. It translates to CASSSLGGGNQPQHF.

This clonotype was detected ten times or more. The chain combines TRBV28 with TRBJ2-2; 8 nucleotides match TRBD1. The V gene's germline CDR1 is MDHEN and CDR2 SYDVKM. This CDR3 is built from 14 residues. The V and J ends lost 10 bases and 7 bases, in that order; junction bases with no gene match: 11. CDR3: CATTGGFYGGELFF. The CDR3 DNA reads as TGTGCCACCACAGGGGGGTTTTACGGCGGGGAGCTGTTTTTT.

V usage is TRBV6-5 and J usage is TRBJ2-1, with a possible D match to TRBD2 (5 bases). The V end was cut by 5 bases, the J end by 10 bases, with 12 bases between. The germline gives CDR1 MNHEY, CDR2 SVGAGI. This CDR3 has 12 amino acids. CDR3 bases: TGTGCCAGCAGTCACCGCCGAGGGGAGCAGTTCTTC. Its protein product is CASSHRRGEQFF.

The chain combines TRBV12-3 or TRBV12-4 with TRBJ2-5, with D uncertain. This CDR3 has 16 residues. The V end lost 5 bases, the J end lost 2 bases, and 18 bases lay between the germline ends. The DNA of the CDR3 is TGTGCCAGCAGTCCGTACGTGGGCGGACCACAAGAGACCCAGTACTTC. Amino acids: CASSPYVGGPQETQYF.

In this sample, this clonotype turned up many times. This sequence joins TRBV5-1 and TRBJ2-1; D is perhaps TRBD2 (6 bases). The CDR3 is 13 amino acids. Germline CDR1 and CDR2: SGHRS and YFSETQ. Trimming shortened V by 6 bases and J by 1 base, and 8 bases separated the two germline ends. CDR3 nucleotide sequence: TGCGCCAGCAACCGGGAGTCCTACAATGAGCAGTTCTTC. The encoded protein is CASNRESYNEQFF.

This chain uses TRBV28 with TRBJ2-5; perhaps TRBD2 as D (7 bases). The germline V gene encodes CDR1 MDHEN and CDR2 SYDVKM. This CDR3 has 15 residues. V was shortened by 2 bases and J by 4 bases, with 14 bases between the two germline ends. As DNA, the CDR3 is TGTGCCAGCAGTTTAATGGGGGGGCTCGGAGAGACCCAGTACTTC. This translates into CASSLMGGLGETQYF.

This clonotype was observed a handful of times. V gene TRBV7-2 combines with J gene TRBJ1-1, with 12 bases aligning to TRBD1. V lost 2 bases, J lost 5 bases, and 6 bases stayed unmatched. The CDR3 consists of 16 residues. Germline CDR1 and CDR2: SGHTA and FQGNSA. The CDR3 loop reads CASSLWGQGAGTEAFF. The CDR3 DNA reads TGTGCCAGCAGCTTATGGGGACAGGGGGCTGGGACTGAAGCTTTCTTT.